One sample yielded the 28 T cell receptor beta chains listed below, sequenced in a study of CD8 T cells in ankylosing spondylitis. One entry per CDR3 protein, called by TCRdb with MiXCR from the 5' RACE reads. Among about 400,000 distinct CDR3 sequences, approximately 20% were seen once, and the ten largest hold about 16%. Their specific antigens are unknown. Overall study findings and caveats: Among TCR beta sequences, a motif of several highly homologous variants appeared characteristic of ankylosing spondylitis blood.

Sequencing was performed on blood, either unsorted or a sorted T cell fraction (not recorded which). These receptors were taken from a male donor with ankylosing spondylitis.

This clonotype showed up just a few times. The DNA of the CDR3 is TGTGCCAGCAGCTACACCCGGGGGGGACTAAGGAGACGGCAGTTCTTC. Its protein is CASSYTRGGLRRRQFF. The genes are TRBV7-2 and TRBJ2-1, with 8 bases lining up with TRBD2. CDR1 and CDR2 from the germline V gene are SGHTA and FQGNSA. The CDR3 loop spans 16 amino acids. V was pared by 4 bases and J by 12 bases, with 17 bases of the junction left unmatched.

This clonotype was observed a few times. The V gene is TRBV28, the J gene TRBJ2-3; D is ambiguous. This CDR3 is 13 amino acids long. Per germline, CDR1 MDHEN and CDR2 SYDVKM. The V end lost 6 bases, the J end lost 6 bases, and 13 bases lay between the germline ends. CDR3: CASRSVGLDTQYF. CDR3 bases: TGTGCCAGCAGATCGGTGGGCTTGGATACGCAGTATTTT.

This clonotype was observed a handful of times. The rearrangement uses TRBV7-8 and TRBJ1-1; 7 bases map to TRBD1. Trimming removed 5 bases from V and 1 base from J; junction bases left unmatched: 7. The CDR3 extends over 15 amino acids. CDR1 is SGHVS and CDR2 is FQNEAQ in the germline V gene. The CDR3 DNA is TGTGCCAGCAGCGCACAGGGGCGAGGGAACACTGAAGCTTTCTTT. This encodes CASSAQGRGNTEAFF.

The J gene is TRBJ2-6, the V gene TRBV5-1; 10 bases agree with TRBD1. V shed 0 bases and J 1 base; nucleotides not matched to a gene: 4. The CDR3 covers 18 residues. Germline V gene lookup returns CDR1 SGHRS and CDR2 YFSETQ. The CDR3 loop reads CASSLAGTGDSGANVLTF. For the CDR3, the DNA is TGCGCCAGCAGCTTGGCCGGGACAGGGGATTCTGGGGCCAACGTCCTGACTTTC.

This chain links TRBV15 with TRBJ2-7; the D call may be TRBD1 or TRBD2 (5 bases each). The CDR3 totals 15 residues. V was shortened by 1 base and J by 6 bases, with 16 bases between the two germline ends. Germline V gene data show CDR1 as LNHNV and CDR2 as YYDKDF (reference sequence). This CDR3 is CATSRVRGVEAEQYF. As DNA, the CDR3 is TGTGCCACCAGCAGAGTACGAGGGGTTGAAGCCGAGCAGTACTTC.

As DNA, the CDR3 is TGTGCCAGCAGCTCAAAGCGAGGTGTGAATGAAAAACTGTTTTTT. It translates to CASSSKRGVNEKLFF. The chain joins TRBV11-2 to TRBJ1-4, with D unresolved. From germline, CDR1 is SGHAT and CDR2 FQNNGV. V was pared by 4 bases and J by 5 bases, with 14 bases between. This CDR3 has 15 residues.

This clonotype has a handful of counts. The chain is built from TRBV20-1 and TRBJ2-2, with D perhaps given as TRBD1 or TRBD2 (6 bases each). Germline-derived CDR1 and CDR2 are DFQATT and SNEGSKA (reference sequence). The CDR3 has 15 amino acids. The V end was cut by 5 bases, the J end by 0 bases, with 13 bases between. The CDR3, as DNA: TGCAGTGCTGGGCGTCGGGGGCCGAACACCGGGGAGCTGTTTTTT. Translation: CSAGRRGPNTGELFF.

This clonotype has a handful of counts. The chain carries TRBV20-1 and TRBJ2-3, with D perhaps matching TRBD2 (5 bases). Germline V gives CDR1 DFQATT, CDR2 SNEGSKA (reference sequence). The CDR3 is made up of 15 amino acids. V was pared by 2 bases and J by 3 bases, with 15 bases between. As DNA, the CDR3 is TGCAGTGCTAGAACTACCGGACTTTGGACAGATACGCAGTATTTT. Its protein product is CSARTTGLWTDTQYF.

This clonotype was observed a handful of times. This rearrangement joins TRBV7-3 to TRBJ2-1, with TRBD2 as a possible D gene (5 bases). This CDR3 contains 13 residues. Trimming took 6 bases from V and 9 from J, leaving 15 bases between them. Germline CDR1 SGHTA, CDR2 FQGTGA. In DNA, the CDR3 is TGTGCCAGCAGGCGAACTAGAGACGGTGAGCAGTTCTTC. Protein: CASRRTRDGEQFF.

The DNA of the CDR3 is TGCAGTGCTAGTGGGACAGGGTTATCTAGCGGGAGTAAGGTCAATGAGCAGTTCTTC. Translated, it gives CSASGTGLSSGSKVNEQFF. V gene TRBV20-1 combines with J gene TRBJ2-1; perhaps TRBD2 as D (10 bases). Germline CDR1 and CDR2: DFQATT and SNEGSKA (reference sequence). V was clipped by 3 bases and J by 6 bases, with 30 bases between them. There are 19 residues in the CDR3.

There are a few counts of this clonotype. The rearrangement links TRBV29-1 to TRBJ2-7, with D tentatively TRBD1 (5 bases). Trimming pared 4 bases from V and 2 bases from J, leaving 12 bases between. The CDR3 is 13 residues long. Per germline, CDR1 SQVTM and CDR2 ANQGSEA. CDR3 amino acids: CSVGAGKTYEQYF. The DNA of the CDR3 is TGCAGCGTTGGGGCAGGGAAGACCTACGAGCAGTACTTC.

This clonotype has a handful of counts. The CDR3: CAISEGDRYEQYF. The CDR3 DNA reads as TGTGCCATCAGTGAGGGGGACCGTTACGAGCAGTACTTC. This sequence joins TRBV10-3 and TRBJ2-7; D could derive from TRBD1 or TRBD2 (5 bases each). This CDR3 spans 13 amino acids. CDR1 and CDR2 from the germline V gene are ENHRY and SYGVKD. The V end lost 2 bases, the J end lost 4 bases, and 9 bases lay between the germline ends.

This clonotype was seen many times. The gene calls are TRBV29-1 and TRBJ2-5, with D unresolved. V lost 6 bases and J 3 bases, leaving 5 bases between the germline ends. The length of the CDR3 is 10 residues. Germline V gene data show CDR1 as SQVTM and CDR2 as ANQGSEA. CDR3 bases: TGCAGCGTAAGAGAAGAGACCCAGTACTTC. Protein product: CSVREETQYF.

The DNA of the CDR3 is TGTGCCAGCAGTTACGGGTGGACTGAGCAGTTCTTC. Amino acids: CASSYGWTEQFF. The chain has TRBV6-2 or TRBV6-3 and TRBJ2-1, with unresolved D. In germline, CDR1 is MNHEY, CDR2 SVGEGT. This CDR3 has 12 residues. With 2 bases removed from V and 9 bases from J, the gap between germline ends came to 8 bases.

The chain recombines TRBV27 with TRBJ2-4; weak D call: TRBD2 (6 bases). The CDR3 runs to 17 residues. The V gene lost 2 bases and the J gene lost 1 base, with 15 bases spanning the gap. The germline CDR1 and CDR2 sequences are MNHEY and SMNVEV (reference sequence). CDR3 nucleotides: TGTGCCAGCAGTTTAGGTCGCGGGGAGTGGGCCAAAAACATTCAGTACTTC. As protein: CASSLGRGEWAKNIQYF.

This clonotype was detected only a few times. V and J are TRBV5-1 and TRBJ2-1; D unclear. Germline CDR1 is SGHRS and CDR2 is YFSETQ. V was pared by 2 bases and J by 0 bases, with 18 bases between. This CDR3 is 18 amino acids long. CDR3 DNA: TGCGCCAGCAGCTTCCCTGACTCCTATAGTGGCTCCTACAATGAGCAGTTCTTC. This codes for CASSFPDSYSGSYNEQFF.

This clonotype was seen only a few times. The genes are TRBV6-1 and TRBJ2-7; 9 bases line up with TRBD2. With V trimmed by 5 bases and J by 6 bases, 14 bases remained unmatched. Germline V gene sequence: CDR1 MNHNS, CDR2 SASEGT. This CDR3 has 16 amino acids. The CDR3 protein is CASSPLAGLTLLEQYF. In DNA form, the CDR3 reads TGTGCCAGCAGTCCCCTAGCGGGACTAACTCTTCTCGAGCAGTACTTC.

This chain connects TRBV7-9 to TRBJ2-2, with 9 bases fitting TRBD2. The CDR3 covers 17 residues. V lost 6 bases and J lost 5; bases outside the gene matches: 13. Germline V gene data show CDR1 as SEHNR and CDR2 as FQNEAQ (reference sequence). CDR3 in DNA: TGTGCCAGCAGGAGAACGTTAGCGGGAGTCCCGACCGGGGAGCTGTTTTTT. It yields the protein CASRRTLAGVPTGELFF.

The sample holds one count of this clonotype. The V gene is TRBV18, the J gene TRBJ2-3, with 8 bases lining up with TRBD2. This CDR3 has 15 amino acids. Germline V lookup: CDR1 KGHSH, CDR2 LQKENI. With V trimmed by 2 bases and J by 5 bases, 6 bases remained unmatched. DNA for the CDR3: TGTGCCAGCTCACCAACAGCGGGAGTTGTAGATACGCAGTATTTT. Residues: CASSPTAGVVDTQYF.

This rearrangement joins TRBV10-1 to TRBJ2-4; the match to TRBD2 covers 8 bases. With 3 bases clipped from V and 0 bases from J, the junction kept 4 bases outside the gene matches. The CDR3 contains 16 residues. Germline CDR1 is WNHNN and CDR2 is SYGVQD (reference sequence). CDR3 nucleotide sequence: TGCGCCAGCAGTGAAGCGGGGGATCTAGCCAAAAACATTCAGTACTTC. This gives the protein CASSEAGDLAKNIQYF.

V and J are TRBV19 and TRBJ1-1; D remains ambiguous. The V end was cut by 3 bases, the J end by 1 base, with 6 bases between. The CDR3 loop spans 13 amino acids. Germline lookup yields CDR1 LNHDA and CDR2 SQIVND (reference sequence). The CDR3 here is CASSMQTNTEAFF. CDR3 nucleotides: TGTGCCAGTAGTATGCAGACGAACACTGAAGCTTTCTTT.

This clonotype was counted only a few times. V gene TRBV7-9 combines with J gene TRBJ1-2; possibly TRBD1 for D (5 bases). Germline V gene sequence: CDR1 SEHNR, CDR2 FQNEAQ (reference sequence). The CDR3 length is 14 residues. V was trimmed by 1 base and J by 7 bases, leaving 13 bases between them. This CDR3 is CASSLGGGAPGYTF. In DNA form, the CDR3 reads TGTGCCAGCAGCTTAGGAGGAGGGGCGCCTGGCTACACCTTC.

This rearrangement joins TRBV10-3 to TRBJ2-4; the match to TRBD2 covers 7 bases. V lost 10 bases and J lost 2; bases outside the gene matches: 2. The CDR3 runs to 12 residues. Germline-derived CDR1 and CDR2 are ENHRY and SYGVKD. CDR3 sequence (DNA): TGTGCCAGCGGGGGTCCCAAAAACATTCAGTACTTC. It is translated as CASGGPKNIQYF.

The sample holds one count of this clonotype. This sequence joins TRBV7-2 and TRBJ1-5; D not certain. Germline CDR1 and CDR2: SGHTA and FQGNSA. This CDR3 contains 13 residues. Trimming pared 3 bases from V and 4 bases from J, leaving 7 bases between. The CDR3 here is CASSFLENQPQHF. Here the CDR3 DNA reads TGTGCCAGCAGCTTTCTAGAGAATCAGCCCCAGCATTTT.

The chain joins TRBV18 to TRBJ1-1; the D gene is possibly TRBD1 (6 bases). The V gene lost 2 bases and the J gene lost 1 base, with 11 bases spanning the gap. Per the germline V gene, CDR1 is KGHSH and CDR2 is LQKENI. This CDR3 comprises 15 residues. CDR3 sequence (DNA): TGTGCCAGCTCACCAACAGGGATGCAGAACACTGAAGCTTTCTTT. This gives the protein CASSPTGMQNTEAFF.

This clonotype has only a few counts. CDR3 region: CSARATGKGEKLFF. CDR3 bases: TGCAGTGCTAGAGCTACAGGGAAAGGTGAAAAACTGTTTTTT. V and J are TRBV20-1 and TRBJ1-4; the D gene is possibly TRBD1 (6 bases). Trimming removed 1 base at V and 7 bases at J, with 13 bases between. CDR1 DFQATT and CDR2 SNEGSKA come from the germline V gene (reference sequence). There are 14 residues in the CDR3.

The chain is built from TRBV7-9 and TRBJ1-2; no definite D call. The germline gives CDR1 SEHNR, CDR2 FQNEAQ (reference sequence). Trimming took 5 bases from V and 2 from J, leaving 12 bases between them. The CDR3 sequence is 14 residues long. The CDR3 loop reads CASSPRAHNYGYTF. CDR3 in DNA: TGTGCCAGCAGCCCTAGGGCGCACAACTATGGCTACACCTTC.

The sample holds many counts of this clonotype. The chain recombines TRBV24-1 with TRBJ1-4; TRBD1 agrees at 7 bases. The CDR3 loop spans 15 amino acids. The germline V gene encodes CDR1 KGHDR and CDR2 SFDVKD. V lost 5 bases, J lost 0 bases, and 2 bases stayed unmatched. CDR3 in amino acids: CATSGGQATNEKLFF. CDR3 DNA sequence: TGTGCCACCAGTGGTGGACAGGCAACTAATGAAAAACTGTTTTTT.